These 9 T cell receptor beta chains were all obtained from the same sample, sequenced in a study of cytomegalovirus exposure and HLA in healthy donors. It was with 60 Vbeta and 13 Jbeta primers that the PCR ran. TCRdb's copy holds only in-frame clones and misses some; the assay was immunoSEQ multiplex PCR. Here the sample spans around 25,000 clones, about four fifths being singletons. Sequenced: PBMCs. The source is a male donor in good health and CMV-seronegative.

The CDR3 DNA is TGCGCCAGCGGGGGCCCCGACGAAGAGACCCAGTACTTC. Its protein product is CASGGPDEETQYF. The chain uses TRBV5-1 and TRBJ2-5, with D perhaps TRBD1 (6 bases). V lost 7 bases and J 3 bases, leaving 13 bases between the germline ends. In germline, CDR1 is SGHRS, CDR2 YFSETQ. The CDR3 has 13 residues. The whole variable domain, remainder taken from reference TRBV5-1 and TRBJ2-5, is KAGVTQTPRYLIKTRGQQVTLSCSPISGHRSVSWYQQTPGQGLQFLFEYFSETQRNKGNFPGRFSGRQFSNSRSEMNVSTLELGDSALYLCASGGPDEETQYFGPGTRLLVL.

In this sample, this clone turned up a few times. The chain links TRBV28 to TRBJ1-6, with unresolved D. The CDR3 sequence is 15 residues long. The germline V and J ends were trimmed by 1 base and 8 bases, with 12 bases remaining between them. Germline CDR1 MDHEN, CDR2 SYDVKM. DNA for the CDR3: TGTGCCAGCAGTTTATCAACGGGGTTGGATTCACCCCTCCACTTT. It yields the protein CASSLSTGLDSPLHF.

This clone has only a few counts. This chain links TRBV9 with TRBJ2-3, with 7 bases matching TRBD2. The V segment lost 0 bases and the J segment 10 bases; nucleotides outside the gene matches: 11. Per the germline V gene, CDR1 is SGDLS and CDR2 is YYNGEE. This CDR3 contains 15 residues. DNA of the CDR3: TGTGCCAGCAGCGTAGAGACTAGCCGACGACTTGCGCAGTATTTT. Its protein is CASSVETSRRLAQYF.

The V and J genes are TRBV29-1 and TRBJ1-5; 9 nucleotides agree with TRBD1. Trimming cost V 6 bases and J 2 bases; bases outside gene matches: 2. Germline CDR1 reads SQVTM; CDR2 reads ANQGSEA. This CDR3 has 13 residues. The CDR3 spells CSVRTGGNQPQHF. CDR3 nucleotide sequence: TGCAGCGTACGGACAGGGGGCAATCAGCCCCAGCATTTT. Full variable domain (remainder filled in from reference TRBV29-1 and TRBJ1-5): SAVISQKPSRDICQRGTSLTIQCQVDSQVTMMFWYRQQPGQSLTLIATANQGSEATYESGFVIDKFPISRPNLTFSTLTVSNMSPEDSSIYLCSVRTGGNQPQHFGDGTRLSIL.

The chain has TRBV10-3 and TRBJ2-1; TRBD1 matches 7 bases. Germline loops: CDR1 ENHRY, CDR2 SYGVKD. The CDR3 extends over 13 amino acids. The V segment lost 4 bases and the J segment 5 bases; nucleotides outside the gene matches: 2. CDR3 sequence reads: CAISAGTDNEQFF. DNA of the CDR3: TGTGCCATCAGTGCCGGGACAGACAATGAGCAGTTCTTC.

The gene calls are TRBV18 and TRBJ2-2; 13 bases line up with TRBD2. Germline CDR1 is KGHSH and CDR2 is LQKENI. V lost 3 bases to trimming and J lost 4 bases; unmatched junction nucleotides: 5. This CDR3 comprises 17 residues. CDR3 residues: CASSPGLAGVTTGELFF. CDR3 sequence (DNA): TGTGCCAGCTCACCTGGACTAGCGGGGGTAACCACCGGGGAGCTGTTTTTT.

The chain recombines TRBV13 with TRBJ2-2; TRBD2 aligns across 8 bases. V shed 6 bases, J shed 4 bases, and the junction held 16 bases outside the gene matches. This CDR3 has 18 residues. Germline CDR1 PRHDT, CDR2 FYEKMQ (reference sequence). The CDR3 DNA is TGTGCCAGCAGGCCTACTAGGGGAAGCGGGAGTTCCACCGGGGAGCTGTTTTTT. Amino acids: CASRPTRGSGSSTGELFF.

The CDR3 nucleotides are TGTGCCAGCAGTTTTAGGGGACAGGGGTCCTACGAGCAGTACTTC. As protein: CASSFRGQGSYEQYF. J is TRBJ2-7 and V is TRBV27; 10 bases align to TRBD1. Germline lookup yields CDR1 MNHEY and CDR2 SMNVEV (reference sequence). With 3 bases clipped from V and 1 base from J, the junction kept 3 bases outside the gene matches. CDR3 length: 15 amino acids.

The chain uses TRBV5-4 and TRBJ2-5; the match to TRBD1 covers 10 bases. The CDR3 sequence is 15 residues long. The V gene end was trimmed by 0 bases and the J gene end by 4 bases; junction bases not matched to a gene: 3. Germline V gene data show CDR1 as SGHNT and CDR2 as YYREEE (reference sequence). The CDR3 DNA follows: TGTGCCAGCAGCTTGGTAGGGACAGGGGCAGAGACCCAGTACTTC. The encoded protein is CASSLVGTGAETQYF.